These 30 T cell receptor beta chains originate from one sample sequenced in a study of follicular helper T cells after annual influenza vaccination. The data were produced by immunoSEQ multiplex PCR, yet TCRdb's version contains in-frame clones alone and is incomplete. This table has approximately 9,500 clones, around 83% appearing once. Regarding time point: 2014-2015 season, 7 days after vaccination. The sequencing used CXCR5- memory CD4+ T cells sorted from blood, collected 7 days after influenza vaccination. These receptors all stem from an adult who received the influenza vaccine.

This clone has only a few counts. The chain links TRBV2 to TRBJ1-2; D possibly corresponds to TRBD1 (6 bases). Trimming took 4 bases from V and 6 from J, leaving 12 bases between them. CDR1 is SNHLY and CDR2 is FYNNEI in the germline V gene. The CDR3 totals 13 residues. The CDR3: CASSAGASHGYTF. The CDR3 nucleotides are TGTGCCAGCAGTGCGGGGGCAAGCCATGGCTACACCTTC.

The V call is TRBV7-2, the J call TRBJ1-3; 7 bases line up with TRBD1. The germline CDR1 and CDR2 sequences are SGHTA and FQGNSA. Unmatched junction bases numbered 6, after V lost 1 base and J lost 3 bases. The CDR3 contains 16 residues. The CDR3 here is CASSLGQGTDGNTIYF. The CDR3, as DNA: TGTGCCAGCAGCTTAGGGCAGGGGACAGATGGAAACACCATATATTTT.

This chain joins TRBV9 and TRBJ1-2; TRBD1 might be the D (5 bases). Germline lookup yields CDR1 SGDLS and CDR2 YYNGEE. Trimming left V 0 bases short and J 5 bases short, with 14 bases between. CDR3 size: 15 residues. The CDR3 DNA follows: TGTGCCAGCAGCGTAGGGTCCGGGGGTCGGTATGGCTACACCTTC. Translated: CASSVGSGGRYGYTF.

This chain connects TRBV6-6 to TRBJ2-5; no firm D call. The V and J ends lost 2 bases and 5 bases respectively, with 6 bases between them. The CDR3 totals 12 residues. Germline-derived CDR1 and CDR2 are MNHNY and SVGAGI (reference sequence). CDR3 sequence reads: CASSYPPETQYF. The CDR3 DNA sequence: TGTGCCAGCAGTTACCCCCCGGAGACCCAGTACTTC.

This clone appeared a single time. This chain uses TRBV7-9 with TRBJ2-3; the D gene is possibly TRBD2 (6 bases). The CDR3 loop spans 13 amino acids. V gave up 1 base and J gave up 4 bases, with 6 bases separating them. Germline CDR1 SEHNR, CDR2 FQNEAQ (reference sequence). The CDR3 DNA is TGTGCCAGCAGCTTAGGGGGGGCAGATACGCAGTATTTT. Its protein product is CASSLGGADTQYF.

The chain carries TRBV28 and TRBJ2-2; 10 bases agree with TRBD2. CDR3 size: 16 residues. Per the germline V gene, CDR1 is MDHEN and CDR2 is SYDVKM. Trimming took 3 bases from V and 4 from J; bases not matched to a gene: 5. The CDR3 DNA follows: TGTGCCAGCAGTTTGGTCGGACTAGCGGTCACCGGGGAGCTGTTTTTT. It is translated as CASSLVGLAVTGELFF.

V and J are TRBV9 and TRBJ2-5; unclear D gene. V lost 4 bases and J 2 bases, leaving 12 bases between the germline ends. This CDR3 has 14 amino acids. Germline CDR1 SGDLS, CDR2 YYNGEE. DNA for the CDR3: TGTGCCAGCAGCCCGGTGACGGGTCAAGAGACCCAGTACTTC. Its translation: CASSPVTGQETQYF.

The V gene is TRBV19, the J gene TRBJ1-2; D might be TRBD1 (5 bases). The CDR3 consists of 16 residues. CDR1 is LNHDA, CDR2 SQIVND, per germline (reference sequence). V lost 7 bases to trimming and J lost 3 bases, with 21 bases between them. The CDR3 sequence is CASKKRGNQVDYGYTF. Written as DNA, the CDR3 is TGTGCCAGTAAAAAGCGGGGCAACCAAGTGGACTATGGCTACACCTTC.

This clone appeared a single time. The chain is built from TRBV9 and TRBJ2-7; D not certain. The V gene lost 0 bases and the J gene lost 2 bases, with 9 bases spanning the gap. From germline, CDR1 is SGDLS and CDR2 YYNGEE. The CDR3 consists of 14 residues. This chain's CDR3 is CASSVDGRTYEQYF. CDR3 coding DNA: TGTGCCAGCAGCGTAGATGGACGGACCTACGAGCAGTACTTC.

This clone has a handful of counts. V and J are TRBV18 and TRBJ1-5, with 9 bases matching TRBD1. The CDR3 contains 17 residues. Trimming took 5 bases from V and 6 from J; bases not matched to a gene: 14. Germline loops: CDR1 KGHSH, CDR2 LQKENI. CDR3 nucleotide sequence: TGTGCCAGCTCAGCCATGGATGGACAGGGGCTGGGTCAGCCCCAGCATTTT. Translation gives CASSAMDGQGLGQPQHF.

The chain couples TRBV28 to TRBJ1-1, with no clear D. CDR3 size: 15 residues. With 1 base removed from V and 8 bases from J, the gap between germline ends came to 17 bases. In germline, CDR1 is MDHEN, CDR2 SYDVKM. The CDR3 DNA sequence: TGTGCCAGCAGTTTATTAGGGTTGGCGCTGAGAGAAGCTTTCTTT. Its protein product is CASSLLGLALREAFF.

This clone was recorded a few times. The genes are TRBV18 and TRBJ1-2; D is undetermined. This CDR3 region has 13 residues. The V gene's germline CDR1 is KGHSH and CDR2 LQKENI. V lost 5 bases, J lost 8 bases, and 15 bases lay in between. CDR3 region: CASSSDEQSGYTF. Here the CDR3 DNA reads TGTGCCAGCTCATCGGATGAACAGTCCGGCTACACCTTC.

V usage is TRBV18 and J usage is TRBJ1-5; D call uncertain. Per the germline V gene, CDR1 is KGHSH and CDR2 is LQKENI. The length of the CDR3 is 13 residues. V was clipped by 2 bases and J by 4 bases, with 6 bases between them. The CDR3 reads CASSPGENQPQHF. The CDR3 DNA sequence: TGTGCCAGCTCACCAGGCGAGAATCAGCCCCAGCATTTT.

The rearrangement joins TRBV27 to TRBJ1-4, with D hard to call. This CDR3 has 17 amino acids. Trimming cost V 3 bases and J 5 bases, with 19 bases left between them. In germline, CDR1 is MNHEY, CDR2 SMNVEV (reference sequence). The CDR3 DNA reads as TGTGCCAGCAGTTTTTACGGGGAAAGTGGGAAGAATGAAAAACTGTTTTTT. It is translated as CASSFYGESGKNEKLFF.

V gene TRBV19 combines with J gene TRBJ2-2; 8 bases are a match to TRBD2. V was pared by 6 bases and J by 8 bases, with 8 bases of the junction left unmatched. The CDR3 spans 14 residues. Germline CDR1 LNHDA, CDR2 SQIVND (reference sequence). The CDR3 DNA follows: TGTGCCAGTAGCCCCGGGGGGGAGTTGGGGGAGCTGTTTTTT. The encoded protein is CASSPGGELGELFF. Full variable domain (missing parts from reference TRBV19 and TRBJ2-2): DGGITQSPKYLFRKEGQNVTLSCEQNLNHDAMYWYRQDPGQGLRLIYYSQIVNDFQKGDIAEGYSVSREKKESFPLTVTSAQKNPTAFYLCASSPGGELGELFFGEGSRLTVL.

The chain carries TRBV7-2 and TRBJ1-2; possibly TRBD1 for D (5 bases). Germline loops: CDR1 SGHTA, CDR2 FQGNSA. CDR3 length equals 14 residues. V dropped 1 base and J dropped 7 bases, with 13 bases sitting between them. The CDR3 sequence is CASSLDRRAFGYTF. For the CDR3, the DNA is TGTGCCAGCAGCTTAGACAGGAGGGCGTTTGGCTACACCTTC.

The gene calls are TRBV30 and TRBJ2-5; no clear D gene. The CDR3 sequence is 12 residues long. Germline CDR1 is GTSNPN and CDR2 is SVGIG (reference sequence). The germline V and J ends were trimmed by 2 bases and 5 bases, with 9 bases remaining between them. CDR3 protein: CAWSPSLETQYF. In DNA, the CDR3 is TGTGCCTGGAGTCCCTCCTTGGAGACCCAGTACTTC.

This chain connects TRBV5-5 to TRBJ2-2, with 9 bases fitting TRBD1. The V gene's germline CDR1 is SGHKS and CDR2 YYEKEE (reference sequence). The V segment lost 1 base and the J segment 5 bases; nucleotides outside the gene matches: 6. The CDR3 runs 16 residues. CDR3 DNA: TGTGCCAGCAGCTTGTCCTGGACAGGGGAAACCGGGGAGCTGTTTTTT. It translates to CASSLSWTGETGELFF. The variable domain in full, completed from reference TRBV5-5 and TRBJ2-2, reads DAGVTQSPTHLIKTRGQQVTLRCSPISGHKSVSWYQQVLGQGPQFIFQYYEKEERGRGNFPDRFSARQFPNYSSELNVNALLLGDSALYLCASSLSWTGETGELFFGEGSRLTVL.

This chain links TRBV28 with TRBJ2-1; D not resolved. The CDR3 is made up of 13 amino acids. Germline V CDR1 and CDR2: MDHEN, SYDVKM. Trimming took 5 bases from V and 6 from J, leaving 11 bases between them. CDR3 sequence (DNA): TGTGCCAGCAGTGGGCTCCTCACCAATGAGCAGTTCTTC. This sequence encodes CASSGLLTNEQFF.

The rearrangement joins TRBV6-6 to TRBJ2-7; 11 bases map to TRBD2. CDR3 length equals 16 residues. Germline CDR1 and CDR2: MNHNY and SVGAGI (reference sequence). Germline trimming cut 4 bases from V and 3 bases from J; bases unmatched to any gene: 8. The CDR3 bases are TGTGCCAGCAGTTTTAGAGGGACTAGCGGCGACTACGAGCAGTACTTC. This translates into CASSFRGTSGDYEQYF.

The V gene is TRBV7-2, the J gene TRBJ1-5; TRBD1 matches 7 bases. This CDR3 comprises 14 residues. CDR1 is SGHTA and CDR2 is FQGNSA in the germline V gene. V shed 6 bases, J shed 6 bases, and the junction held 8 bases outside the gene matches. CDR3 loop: CASSTTGAGQPQHF. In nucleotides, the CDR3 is TGTGCCAGCAGTACAACAGGGGCGGGTCAGCCCCAGCATTTT.

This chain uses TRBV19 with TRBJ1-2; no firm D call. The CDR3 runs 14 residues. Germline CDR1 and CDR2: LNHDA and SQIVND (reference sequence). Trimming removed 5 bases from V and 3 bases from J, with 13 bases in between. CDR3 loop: CASSPGNNDYGYTF. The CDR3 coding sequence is TGTGCCAGTAGTCCCGGAAATAACGACTATGGCTACACCTTC.

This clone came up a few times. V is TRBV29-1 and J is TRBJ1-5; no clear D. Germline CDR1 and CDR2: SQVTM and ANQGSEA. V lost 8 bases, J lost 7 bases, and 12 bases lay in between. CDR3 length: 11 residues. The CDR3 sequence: CSRTAGQPQHF. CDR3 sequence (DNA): TGCAGCCGGACGGCGGGGCAGCCCCAGCATTTT.

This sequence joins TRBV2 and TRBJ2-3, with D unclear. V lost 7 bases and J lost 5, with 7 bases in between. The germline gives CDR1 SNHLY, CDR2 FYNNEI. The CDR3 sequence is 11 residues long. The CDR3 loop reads CASMRGDTQYF. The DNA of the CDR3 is TGTGCCAGCATGAGAGGAGATACGCAGTATTTT. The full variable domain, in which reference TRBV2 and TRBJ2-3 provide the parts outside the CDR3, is EPEVTQTPSHQVTQMGQEVILRCVPISNHLYFYWYRQILGQKVEFLVSFYNNEISEKSEIFDDQFSVERPDGSNFTLKIRSTKLEDSAMYFCASMRGDTQYFGPGTRLTVL.

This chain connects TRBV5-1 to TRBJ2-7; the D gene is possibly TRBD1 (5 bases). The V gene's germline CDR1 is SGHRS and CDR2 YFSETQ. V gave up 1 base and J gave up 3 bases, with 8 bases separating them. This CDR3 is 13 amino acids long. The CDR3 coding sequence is TGCGCCAGCAGCTTGTCAGGGAACTACGAGCAGTACTTC. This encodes CASSLSGNYEQYF.

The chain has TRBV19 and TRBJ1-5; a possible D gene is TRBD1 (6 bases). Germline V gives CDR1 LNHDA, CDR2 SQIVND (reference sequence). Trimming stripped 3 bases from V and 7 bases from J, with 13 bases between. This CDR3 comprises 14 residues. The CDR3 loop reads CASSIDGGSQPQHF. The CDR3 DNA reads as TGTGCCAGTAGTATTGATGGGGGCAGCCAGCCCCAGCATTTT.

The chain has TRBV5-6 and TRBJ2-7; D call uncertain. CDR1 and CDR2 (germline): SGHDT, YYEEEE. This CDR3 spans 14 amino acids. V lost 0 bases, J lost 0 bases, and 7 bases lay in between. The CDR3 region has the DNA TGTGCCAGCAGCTTGGTCGGCCCCTCCTACGAGCAGTACTTC. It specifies CASSLVGPSYEQYF.

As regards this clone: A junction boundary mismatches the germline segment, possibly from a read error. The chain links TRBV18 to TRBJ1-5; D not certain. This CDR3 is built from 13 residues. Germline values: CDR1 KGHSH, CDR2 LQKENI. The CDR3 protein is CASSPQYNQPQHF. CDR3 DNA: TGTGCCAGCTCTCCACAGTACAATCAGCCCCAGCATTTT.

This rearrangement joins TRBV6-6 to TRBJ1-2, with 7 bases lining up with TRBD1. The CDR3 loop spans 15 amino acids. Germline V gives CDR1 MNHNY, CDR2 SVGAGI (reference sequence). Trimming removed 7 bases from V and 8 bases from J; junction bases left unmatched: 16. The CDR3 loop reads CASMGPGQQRGGYTF. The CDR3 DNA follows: TGTGCCAGCATGGGACCGGGACAGCAACGGGGCGGCTACACCTTC.

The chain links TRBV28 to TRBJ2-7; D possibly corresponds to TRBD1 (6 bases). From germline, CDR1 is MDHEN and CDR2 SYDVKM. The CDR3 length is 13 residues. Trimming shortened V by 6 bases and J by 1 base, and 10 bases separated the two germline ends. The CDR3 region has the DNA TGTGCCAGCAGCCCTGGGACATCCTACGAGCAGTACTTC. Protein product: CASSPGTSYEQYF.